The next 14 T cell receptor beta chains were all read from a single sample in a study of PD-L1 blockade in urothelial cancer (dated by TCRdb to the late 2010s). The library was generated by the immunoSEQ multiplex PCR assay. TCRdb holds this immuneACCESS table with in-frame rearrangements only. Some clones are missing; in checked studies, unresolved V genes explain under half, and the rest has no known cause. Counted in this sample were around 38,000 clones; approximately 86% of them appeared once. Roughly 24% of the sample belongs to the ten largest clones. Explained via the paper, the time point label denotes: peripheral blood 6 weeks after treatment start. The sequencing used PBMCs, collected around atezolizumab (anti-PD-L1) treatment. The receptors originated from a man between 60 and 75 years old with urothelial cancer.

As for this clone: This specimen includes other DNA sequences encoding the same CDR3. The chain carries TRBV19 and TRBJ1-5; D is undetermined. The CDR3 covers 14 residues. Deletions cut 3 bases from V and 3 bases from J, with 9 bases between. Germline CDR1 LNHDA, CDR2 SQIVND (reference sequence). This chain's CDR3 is CASSIGRSNQPQHF. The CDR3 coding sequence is TGTGCCAGTAGTATCGGCAGGTCCAATCAGCCCCAGCATTTT.

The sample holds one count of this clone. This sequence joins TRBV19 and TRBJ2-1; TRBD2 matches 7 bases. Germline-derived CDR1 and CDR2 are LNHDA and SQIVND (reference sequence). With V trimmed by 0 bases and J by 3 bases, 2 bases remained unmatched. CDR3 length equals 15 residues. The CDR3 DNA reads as TGTGCCAGTAGTATAGAGGCTAGCGGCTACAATGAGCAGTTCTTC. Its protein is CASSIEASGYNEQFF.

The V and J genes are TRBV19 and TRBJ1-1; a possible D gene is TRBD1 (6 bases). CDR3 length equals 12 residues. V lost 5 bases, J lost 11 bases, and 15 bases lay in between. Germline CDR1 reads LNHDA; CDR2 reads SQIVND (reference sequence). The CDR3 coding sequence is TGTGCCAGTAGTGCAAGACAGGCTATGGCTTTCTTT. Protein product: CASSARQAMAFF. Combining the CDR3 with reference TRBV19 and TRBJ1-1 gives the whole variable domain DGGITQSPKYLFRKEGQNVTLSCEQNLNHDAMYWYRQDPGQGLRLIYYSQIVNDFQKGDIAEGYSVSREKKESFPLTVTSAQKNPTAFYLCASSARQAMAFFGQGTRLTVV.

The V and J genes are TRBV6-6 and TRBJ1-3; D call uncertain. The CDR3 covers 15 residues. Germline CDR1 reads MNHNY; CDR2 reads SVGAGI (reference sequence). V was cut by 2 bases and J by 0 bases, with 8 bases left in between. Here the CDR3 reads CASSYPIFSGNTIYF. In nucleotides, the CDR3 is TGTGCCAGCAGTTACCCTATCTTCTCTGGAAACACCATATATTTT.

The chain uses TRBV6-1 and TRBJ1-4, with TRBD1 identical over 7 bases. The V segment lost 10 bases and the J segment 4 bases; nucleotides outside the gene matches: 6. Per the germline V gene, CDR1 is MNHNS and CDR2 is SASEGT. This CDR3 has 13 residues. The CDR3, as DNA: TGTGCCACTAACAGGGGCTATAATGAAAAACTGTTTTTT. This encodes CATNRGYNEKLFF.

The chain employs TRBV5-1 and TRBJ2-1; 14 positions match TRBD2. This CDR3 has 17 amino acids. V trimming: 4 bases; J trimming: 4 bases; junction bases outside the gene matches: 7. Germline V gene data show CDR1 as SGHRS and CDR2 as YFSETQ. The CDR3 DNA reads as TGCGCCAGCAGCAAGGGGACTAGCGGGGGACCTTACAATGAGCAGTTCTTC. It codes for CASSKGTSGGPYNEQFF.

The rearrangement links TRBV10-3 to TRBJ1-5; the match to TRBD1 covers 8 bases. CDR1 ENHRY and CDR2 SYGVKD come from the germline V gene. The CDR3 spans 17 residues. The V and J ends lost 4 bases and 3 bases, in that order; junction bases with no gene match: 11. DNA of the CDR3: TGTGCCATCAGTGGCTCGACCGGACAGGGCGACAATCAGCCCCAGCATTTT. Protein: CAISGSTGQGDNQPQHF.

The CDR3 spells CASGGVAGVGEQYF. The DNA of the CDR3 is TGTGCCAGCGGGGGGGTAGCGGGAGTGGGCGAGCAGTACTTC. The gene calls are TRBV7-9 and TRBJ2-7; TRBD2 matches 9 bases. The CDR3 runs to 14 residues. V dropped 8 bases and J dropped 6; count of bases not matched to a gene: 11. CDR1 SEHNR and CDR2 FQNEAQ come from the germline V gene (reference sequence).

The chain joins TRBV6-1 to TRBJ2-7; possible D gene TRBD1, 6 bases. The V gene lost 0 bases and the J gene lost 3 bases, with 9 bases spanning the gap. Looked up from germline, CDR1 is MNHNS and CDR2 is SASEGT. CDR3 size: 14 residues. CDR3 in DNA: TGTGCCAGCAGTGAAGCGTACAGGGACTACGAGCAGTACTTC. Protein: CASSEAYRDYEQYF.

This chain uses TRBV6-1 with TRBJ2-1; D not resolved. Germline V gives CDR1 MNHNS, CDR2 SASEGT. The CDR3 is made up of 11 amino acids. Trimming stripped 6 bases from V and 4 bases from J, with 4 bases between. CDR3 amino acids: CASSQYNEQFF. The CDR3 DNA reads TGTGCCAGCAGCCAATACAATGAGCAGTTCTTC.

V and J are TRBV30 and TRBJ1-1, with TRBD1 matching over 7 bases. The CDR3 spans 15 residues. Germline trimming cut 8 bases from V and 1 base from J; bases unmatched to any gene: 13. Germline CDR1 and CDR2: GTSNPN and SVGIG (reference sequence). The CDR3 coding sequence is TGTGCCCACACAACCCGTCCAGGGGGGAACACTGAAGCTTTCTTT. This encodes CAHTTRPGGNTEAFF. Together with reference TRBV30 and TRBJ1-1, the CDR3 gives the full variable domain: SQTIHQWPATLVQPVGSPLSLECTVEGTSNPNLYWYRQAAGRGLQLLFYSVGIGQISSEVPQNLSASRPQDRQFILSSKKLLLSDSGFYLCAHTTRPGGNTEAFFGQGTRLTVV.

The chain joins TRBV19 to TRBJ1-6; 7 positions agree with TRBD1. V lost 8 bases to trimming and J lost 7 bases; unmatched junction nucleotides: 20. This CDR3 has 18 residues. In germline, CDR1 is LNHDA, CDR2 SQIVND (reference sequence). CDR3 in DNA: TGTGCCAGTCGAGAGGGCTCGGGACAGAACACACGAAATTCACCCCTCCACTTT. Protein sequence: CASREGSGQNTRNSPLHF.

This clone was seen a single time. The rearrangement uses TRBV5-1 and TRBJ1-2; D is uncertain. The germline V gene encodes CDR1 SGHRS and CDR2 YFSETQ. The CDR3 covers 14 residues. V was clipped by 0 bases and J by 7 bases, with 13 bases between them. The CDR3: CASSLGTDPPGYTF. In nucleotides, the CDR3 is TGCGCCAGCAGCTTGGGTACAGACCCTCCTGGCTACACCTTC.

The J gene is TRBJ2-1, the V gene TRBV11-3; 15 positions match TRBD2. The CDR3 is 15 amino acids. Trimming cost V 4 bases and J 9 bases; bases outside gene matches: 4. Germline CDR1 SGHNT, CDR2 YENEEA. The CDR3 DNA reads TGTGCCAGCAGCTGGGGACTAGCGGGGGGAGGTGAGCAGTTCTTC. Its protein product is CASSWGLAGGGEQFF.